This T cell receptor beta chain was captured by sequencing in a study of early T cells in non-severe SARS-CoV-2 infection. Study at large: Unsorted whole-blood RNA was sequenced in bulk, leaving chains unpaired.

The CDR3 is 12 residues long. Germline V gene lookup returns CDR1 SGHTA and CDR2 FQGNSA. V lost 5 bases and J 10 bases, leaving 9 bases between the germline ends. TCRdb processed the 5' RACE reads anew with MiXCR; each CDR3 protein has one entry. The data show approximately 40,000 distinct CDR3 sequences, under 13% seen once. This sequence joins TRBV7-2 and TRBJ2-6; D uncertain. The TCR sequence derives from an adult who was a healthcare worker with PCR-confirmed SARS-CoV-2 infection or an uninfected control (not recorded which). The sample comprised whole blood. This CDR3 is CASSLNRNVLTF. The CDR3 DNA follows: TGTGCCAGCAGCCTCAACAGAAACGTCCTGACTTTC.